The sequence of this T cell receptor (beta chain) was determined in a study of spatial heterogeneity in lung cancer. This clonotype showed up many times. Trimming left V 7 bases short and J 8 bases short, with 8 bases between. The germline V gene has CDR1 DFQATT and CDR2 SNEGSKA (reference sequence). The CDR3 sequence is 10 residues long. TCRdb reprocessed the 5' RACE reads via MiXCR and lists one record per CDR3 protein. The table records 39,000 or so distinct CDR3 sequences, around 7% of them present only once. The time point was: sample taken at primary tumor resection. Samples came from around 70 TRACERx patients with untreated early-stage lung cancer. Whole RNA, isolated from tumor, nontumor lung or frozen PBMC, was sequenced without prior sorting.

The chain joins TRBV20-1 to TRBJ1-4; D gene uncertain. The sequence came from a male donor with early-stage non-small cell lung cancer. The sequenced sample was PBMCs, obtained at surgery. CDR3 nucleotides: TGCAGTGTCCCGAGGGAAAAACTGTTTTTT. Amino acids: CSVPREKLFF.